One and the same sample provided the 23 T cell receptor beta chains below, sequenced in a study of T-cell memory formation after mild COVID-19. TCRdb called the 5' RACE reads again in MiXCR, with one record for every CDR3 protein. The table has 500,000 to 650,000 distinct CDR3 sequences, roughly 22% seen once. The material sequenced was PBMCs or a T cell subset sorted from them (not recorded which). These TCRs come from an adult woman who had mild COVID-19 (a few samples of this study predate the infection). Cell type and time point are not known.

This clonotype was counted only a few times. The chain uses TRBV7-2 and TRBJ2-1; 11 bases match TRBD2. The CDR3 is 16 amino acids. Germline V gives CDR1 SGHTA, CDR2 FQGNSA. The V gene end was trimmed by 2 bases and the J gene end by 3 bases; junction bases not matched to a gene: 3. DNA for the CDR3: TGTGCCAGCAGCTTAACTGGGACTAGCGGCTACAATGAGCAGTTCTTC. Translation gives CASSLTGTSGYNEQFF.

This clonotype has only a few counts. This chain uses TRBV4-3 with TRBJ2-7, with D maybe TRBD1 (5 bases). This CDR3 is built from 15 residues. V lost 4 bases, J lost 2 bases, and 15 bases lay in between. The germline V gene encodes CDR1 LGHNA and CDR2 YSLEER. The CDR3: CASSPQRVQAYEQYF. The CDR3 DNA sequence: TGCGCCAGCAGCCCCCAACGGGTACAGGCCTACGAGCAGTACTTC.

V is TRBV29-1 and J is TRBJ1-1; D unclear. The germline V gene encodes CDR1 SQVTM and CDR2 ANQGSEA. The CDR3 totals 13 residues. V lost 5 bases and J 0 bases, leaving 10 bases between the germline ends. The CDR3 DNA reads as TGCAGCGTTTCATCGCCGGTGAACACTGAAGCTTTCTTT. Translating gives CSVSSPVNTEAFF.

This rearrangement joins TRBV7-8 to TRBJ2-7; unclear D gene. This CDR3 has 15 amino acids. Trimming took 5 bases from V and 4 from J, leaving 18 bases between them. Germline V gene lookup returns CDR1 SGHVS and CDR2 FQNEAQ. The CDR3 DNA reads TGTGCCAGCAGCCCCCTCCCTGGGCGTCGATACGAGCAGTACTTC. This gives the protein CASSPLPGRRYEQYF.

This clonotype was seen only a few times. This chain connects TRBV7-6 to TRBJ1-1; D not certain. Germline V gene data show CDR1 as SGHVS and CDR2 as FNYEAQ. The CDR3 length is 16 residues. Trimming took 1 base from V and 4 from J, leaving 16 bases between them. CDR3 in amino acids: CASSLGSRTLVTEAFF. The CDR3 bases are TGTGCCAGCAGCTTAGGTAGCAGAACATTGGTCACTGAAGCTTTCTTT.

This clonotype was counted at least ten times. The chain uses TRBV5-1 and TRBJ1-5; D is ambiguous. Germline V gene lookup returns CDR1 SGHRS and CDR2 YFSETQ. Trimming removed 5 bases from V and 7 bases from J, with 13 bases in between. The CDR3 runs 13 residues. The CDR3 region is CASSSAPGQPQHF. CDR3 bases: TGCGCCAGCAGTTCTGCGCCGGGCCAGCCCCAGCATTTT.

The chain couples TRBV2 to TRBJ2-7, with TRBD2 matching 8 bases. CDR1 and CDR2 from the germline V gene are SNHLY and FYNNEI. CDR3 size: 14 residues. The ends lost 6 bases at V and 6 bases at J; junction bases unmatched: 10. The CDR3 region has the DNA TGTGCCAGCAGGACGACGCGGGGGGCAGGCGAGCAGTACTTC. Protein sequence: CASRTTRGAGEQYF.

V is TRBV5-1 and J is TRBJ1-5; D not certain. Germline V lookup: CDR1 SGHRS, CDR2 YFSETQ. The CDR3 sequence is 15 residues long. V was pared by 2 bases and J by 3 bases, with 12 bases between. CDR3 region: CASSFGYGINQPQHF. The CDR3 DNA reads TGCGCCAGCAGCTTTGGCTATGGGATCAATCAGCCCCAGCATTTT.

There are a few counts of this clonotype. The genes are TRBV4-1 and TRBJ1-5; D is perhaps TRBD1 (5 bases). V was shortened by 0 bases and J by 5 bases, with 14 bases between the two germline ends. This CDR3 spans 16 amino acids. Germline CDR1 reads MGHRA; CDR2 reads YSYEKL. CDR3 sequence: CASSQDPGPQYQPQHF. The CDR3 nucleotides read TGCGCCAGCAGCCAAGATCCAGGGCCCCAATATCAGCCCCAGCATTTT.

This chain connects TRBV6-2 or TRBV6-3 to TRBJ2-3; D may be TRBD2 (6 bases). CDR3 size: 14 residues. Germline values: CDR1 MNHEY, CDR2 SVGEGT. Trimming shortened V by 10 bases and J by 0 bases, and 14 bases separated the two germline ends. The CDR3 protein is CAIRDSPSTDTQYF. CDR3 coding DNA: TGTGCCATCCGGGACTCCCCTAGCACAGATACGCAGTATTTT.

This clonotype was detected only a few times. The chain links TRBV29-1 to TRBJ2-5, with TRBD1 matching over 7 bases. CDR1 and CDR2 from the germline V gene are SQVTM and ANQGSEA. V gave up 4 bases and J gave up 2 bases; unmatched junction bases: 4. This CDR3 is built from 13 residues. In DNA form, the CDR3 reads TGCAGCGTTGGAGGGACAGCTCAAGAGACCCAGTACTTC. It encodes CSVGGTAQETQYF.

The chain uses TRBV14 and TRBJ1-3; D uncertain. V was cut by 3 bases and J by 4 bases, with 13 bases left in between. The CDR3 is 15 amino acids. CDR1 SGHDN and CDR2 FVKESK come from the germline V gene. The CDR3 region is CASSQYSVGGNTIYF. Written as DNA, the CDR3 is TGTGCCAGCAGCCAGTACTCAGTGGGAGGAAACACCATATATTTT.

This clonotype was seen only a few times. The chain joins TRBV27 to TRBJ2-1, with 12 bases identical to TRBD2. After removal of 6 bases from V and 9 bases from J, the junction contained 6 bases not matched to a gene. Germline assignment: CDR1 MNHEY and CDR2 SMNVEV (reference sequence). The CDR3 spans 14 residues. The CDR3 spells CASRRLAGEGEQFF. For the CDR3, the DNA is TGTGCCAGCAGGAGACTAGCGGGAGAGGGTGAGCAGTTCTTC.

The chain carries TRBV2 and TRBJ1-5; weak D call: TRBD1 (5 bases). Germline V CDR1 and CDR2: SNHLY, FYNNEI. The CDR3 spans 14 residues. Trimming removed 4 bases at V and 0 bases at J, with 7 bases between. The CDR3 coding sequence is TGTGCCAGCAGTGGACAGACTAGCAATCAGCCCCAGCATTTT. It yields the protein CASSGQTSNQPQHF.

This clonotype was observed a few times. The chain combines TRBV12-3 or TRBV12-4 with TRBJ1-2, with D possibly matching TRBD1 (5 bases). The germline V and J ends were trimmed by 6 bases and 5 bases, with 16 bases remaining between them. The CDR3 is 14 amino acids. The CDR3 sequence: CASSARGSGYGYTF. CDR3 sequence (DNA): TGTGCCAGCAGCGCCCGGGGGTCGGGGTATGGCTACACCTTC.

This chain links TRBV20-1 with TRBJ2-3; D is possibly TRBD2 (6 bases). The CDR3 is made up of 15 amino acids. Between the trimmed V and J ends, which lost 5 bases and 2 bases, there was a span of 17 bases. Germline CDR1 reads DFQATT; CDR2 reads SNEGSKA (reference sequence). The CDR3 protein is CSAGGSDPYTDTQYF. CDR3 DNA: TGCAGTGCTGGGGGGTCGGATCCTTACACAGATACGCAGTATTTT.

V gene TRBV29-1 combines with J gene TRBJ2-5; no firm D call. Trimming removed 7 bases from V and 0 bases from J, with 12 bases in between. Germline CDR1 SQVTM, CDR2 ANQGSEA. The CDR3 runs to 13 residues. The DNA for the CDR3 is TGCAGCGGAGCCCGGGTCTACCAAGAGACCCAGTACTTC. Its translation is CSGARVYQETQYF.

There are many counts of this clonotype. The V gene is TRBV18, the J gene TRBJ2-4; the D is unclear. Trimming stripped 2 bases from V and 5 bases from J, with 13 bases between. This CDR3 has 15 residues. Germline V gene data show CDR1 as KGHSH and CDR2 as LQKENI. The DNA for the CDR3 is TGTGCCAGCTCACCAAGGGCCCCGCCGGAAAACATTCAGTACTTC. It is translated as CASSPRAPPENIQYF.

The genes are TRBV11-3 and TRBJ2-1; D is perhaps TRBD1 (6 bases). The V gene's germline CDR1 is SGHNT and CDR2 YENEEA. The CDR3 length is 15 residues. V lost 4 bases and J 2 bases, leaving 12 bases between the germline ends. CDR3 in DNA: TGTGCCAGCAGCTCCGGCAGGGGTGCCTACAATGAGCAGTTCTTC. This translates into CASSSGRGAYNEQFF.

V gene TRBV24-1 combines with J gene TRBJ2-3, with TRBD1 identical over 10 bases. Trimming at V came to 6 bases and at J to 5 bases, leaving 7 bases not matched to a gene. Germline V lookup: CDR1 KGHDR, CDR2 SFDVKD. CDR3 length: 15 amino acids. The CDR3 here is CATSLTGGAEDTQYF. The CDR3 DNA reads TGTGCCACCAGTTTGACAGGGGGCGCAGAAGATACGCAGTATTTT.

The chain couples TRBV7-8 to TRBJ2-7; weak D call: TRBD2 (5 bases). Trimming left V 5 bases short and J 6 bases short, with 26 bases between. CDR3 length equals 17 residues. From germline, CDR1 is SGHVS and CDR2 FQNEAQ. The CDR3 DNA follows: TGTGCCAGCAGCCCCCCTCGGGCTAGCCGGCCGTCGGGCGAGCAGTACTTC. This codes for CASSPPRASRPSGEQYF.

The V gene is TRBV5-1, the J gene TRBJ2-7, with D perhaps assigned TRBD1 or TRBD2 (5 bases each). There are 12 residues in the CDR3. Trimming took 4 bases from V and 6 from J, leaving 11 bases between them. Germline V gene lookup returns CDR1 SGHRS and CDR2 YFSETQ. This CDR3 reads CASSLGVTEQYF. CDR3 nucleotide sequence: TGCGCCAGCAGCCTGGGGGTAACCGAGCAGTACTTC.

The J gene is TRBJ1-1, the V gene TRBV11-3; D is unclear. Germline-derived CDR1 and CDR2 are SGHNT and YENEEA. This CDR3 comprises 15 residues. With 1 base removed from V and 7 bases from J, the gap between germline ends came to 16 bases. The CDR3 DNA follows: TGTGCCAGCAGCTTAGTTGGGTCCAGAGAGGGTGAAGCTTTCTTT. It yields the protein CASSLVGSREGEAFF. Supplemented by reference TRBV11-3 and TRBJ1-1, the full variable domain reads EAGVVQSPRYKIIEKKQPVAFWCNPISGHNTLYWYLQNLGQGPELLIRYENEEAVDDSQLPKDRFSAERLKGVDSTLKIQPAELGDSAVYLCASSLVGSREGEAFFGQGTRLTVV.